Shown below are 7 T cell receptor beta chains from a single sample sequenced in a study of OX40 agonist ivuxolimab in advanced cancers. Libraries were prepared by immunoSEQ multiplex PCR; TCRdb keeps only in-frame clonotypes and omits some of them. This sample has 100,000 or so clones, with roughly 90% found just once. Sequencing used CD4+ or CD8+ T cells sorted from blood, obtained in a trial of the OX40 agonist ivuxolimab. Receptor source: an adult with an advanced solid tumor such as melanoma, head and neck, liver or kidney cancer.

Comments on this clone: Other DNA sequences in this sample translate to the same CDR3. The chain carries TRBV21-1 and TRBJ1-5. TRBV21-1 is listed as a pseudogene. The CDR3 has 14 residues. The CDR3 nucleotides are TGTGCCAGCAGAGGACGGGAGGCGATTCAGCCCCAGCATTTT. This codes for CASRGREAIQPQHF.

The chain has TRBV25-1 and TRBJ2-7; D gene uncertain. V was trimmed by 10 bases and J by 0 bases, leaving 7 bases between them. Germline V gene data show CDR1 as MGHDK and CDR2 as SYGVNS. The CDR3 runs to 11 residues. This CDR3 reads CATGSSYEQYF. For the CDR3, the DNA is TGTGCCACCGGTTCCTCCTACGAGCAGTACTTC.

A single count supports this clone. V usage is TRBV2 and J usage is TRBJ2-7; D call uncertain. V lost 4 bases, J lost 0 bases, and 10 bases lay in between. Germline V gene data show CDR1 as SNHLY and CDR2 as FYNNEI. This CDR3 has 14 residues. The CDR3 sequence is CASSGTPISYEQYF. CDR3 coding DNA: TGTGCCAGCAGTGGCACACCCATCTCCTACGAGCAGTACTTC.

The sample holds one count of this clone. The chain joins TRBV19 to TRBJ2-1; maybe TRBD2 (5 bases). CDR3 length equals 16 residues. Germline V gives CDR1 LNHDA, CDR2 SQIVND (reference sequence). The ends were cut back, 3 bases at V and 1 base at J, with 13 bases in the middle. In nucleotides, the CDR3 is TGTGCCAGTAGTATTGACTCTCCGGGGTCCTACAATGAGCAGTTCTTC. Protein: CASSIDSPGSYNEQFF.

This rearrangement joins TRBV6-1 to TRBJ2-3, with D hard to call. The CDR3 sequence is 13 residues long. Trimming removed 8 bases at V and 8 bases at J, with 17 bases between. Germline CDR1 reads MNHNS; CDR2 reads SASEGT. CDR3 in amino acids: CASLSFGEGTQYF. In nucleotides, the CDR3 is TGTGCCAGCCTTAGTTTTGGGGAAGGTACGCAGTATTTT.

The rearrangement links TRBV13 to TRBJ2-6, with D maybe TRBD2 (5 bases). From germline, CDR1 is PRHDT and CDR2 FYEKMQ (reference sequence). The length of the CDR3 is 14 residues. V gave up 5 bases and J gave up 4 bases, with 9 bases separating them. CDR3 loop: CASSPSGGANVLTF. CDR3 bases: TGTGCCAGCAGCCCTTCGGGGGGGGCCAACGTCCTGACTTTC.

The J gene is TRBJ1-1, the V gene TRBV7-9, with TRBD1 identical over 8 bases. This CDR3 is built from 15 residues. The V gene's germline CDR1 is SEHNR and CDR2 FQNEAQ (reference sequence). With 4 bases clipped from V and 4 bases from J, the junction kept 8 bases outside the gene matches. The CDR3: CASSSIQGGSTEAFF. The CDR3 nucleotides read TGTGCCAGCAGCTCAATACAGGGGGGGAGCACTGAAGCTTTCTTT. The full variable domain, its missing parts supplied by reference TRBV7-9 and TRBJ1-1, is DTGVSQNPRHKITKRGQNVTFRCDPISEHNRLYWYRQTLGQGPEFLTYFQNEAQLEKSRLLSDRFSAERPKGSFSTLEIQRTEQGDSAMYLCASSSIQGGSTEAFFGQGTRLTVV.